The 6 T cell receptor beta chains below were found in one sample sequenced in a study of T cell repertoires in cytomegalovirus infection (dated by TCRdb to between 2017 and 2020). The meaning of the sample's treatment or condition label: in vitro stimulation with specific CMV peptide epitopes to enrich CMV-specific T cells. Their target antigens are unknown. TCRdb records Illumina HiSeq 1500 as the sequencer. The public sequencing data were trimmed at Q25 with fastp and processed into clonotypes with MiXCR by TCRdb, which kept only in-frame beta chains. Rows merge per CDR3 protein into single entries with the most common DNA and genes. Counted in this sample were under 300,000 distinct CDR3 sequences; around 20% of them appeared once. Jointly, the top ten make up roughly a fifth of the sample. The source was cultured PBMCs, collected from culture after CMV antigen stimulation. The receptors originated from a human donor in good health (CMV status not recorded). Some clones in this sample may be carry-over from other donors' samples.

The chain couples TRBV9 to TRBJ1-1, with D perhaps TRBD1 (5 bases). The CDR3 contains 15 residues. Trimming took off 4 bases at V and 1 base at J, with 14 bases between the two ends. The germline gives CDR1 SGDLS, CDR2 YYNGEE. CDR3 loop: CASSPVVGTNTEAFF. CDR3 nucleotides: TGTGCCAGCAGCCCAGTAGTGGGGACGAACACTGAAGCTTTCTTT. Variable domain in full (rest from reference TRBV9 and TRBJ1-1): DSGVTQTPKHLITATGQRVTLRCSPRSGDLSVYWYQQSLDQGLQFLIQYYNGEERAKGNILERFSAQQFPDLHSELNLSSLELGDSALYFCASSPVVGTNTEAFFGQGTRLTVV.

The gene calls are TRBV11-2 and TRBJ2-1; 9 nucleotides match TRBD2. This CDR3 spans 15 amino acids. Germline-derived CDR1 and CDR2 are SGHAT and FQNNGV. J was trimmed by 6 bases and V by 0 bases; bases with no gene match: 3. This CDR3 reads CASSLEREGGNEQFF. In nucleotides, the CDR3 is TGTGCCAGCAGCTTAGAGCGGGAGGGAGGCAATGAGCAGTTCTTC.

The rearrangement links TRBV7-9 to TRBJ1-2; D is unresolved. Germline V gene data show CDR1 as SEHNR and CDR2 as FQNEAQ (reference sequence). The length of the CDR3 is 12 residues. Trimming stripped 3 bases from V and 2 bases from J, with 4 bases between. CDR3 protein: CASSFRNYGYTF. The CDR3 DNA is TGTGCCAGCAGCTTTCGGAACTATGGCTACACCTTC.

At least ten counts were recorded for this clonotype. The V call is TRBV9, the J call TRBJ2-1, with D possibly being TRBD1 or TRBD2 (6 bases each). V gave up 4 bases and J gave up 9 bases, with 20 bases separating them. The CDR3 has 15 amino acids. The germline V gene has CDR1 SGDLS and CDR2 YYNGEE. The CDR3 nucleotides read TGTGCCAGCAGCAGCCGGGGGAGAGGGGGTTTTGAGCAGTTCTTC. Translated: CASSSRGRGGFEQFF.

The chain couples TRBV2 to TRBJ2-4, with D possibly being TRBD1 (5 bases). V was shortened by 2 bases and J by 0 bases, with 17 bases between the two germline ends. This CDR3 region has 18 residues. Germline V gives CDR1 SNHLY, CDR2 FYNNEI. The CDR3 region is CASSEWGWPKLAKNIQYF. As DNA, the CDR3 is TGTGCCAGCAGTGAATGGGGCTGGCCAAAACTAGCCAAAAACATTCAGTACTTC. Drawing the rest from reference TRBV2 and TRBJ2-4, the complete variable domain is EPEVTQTPSHQVTQMGQEVILRCVPISNHLYFYWYRQILGQKVEFLVSFYNNEISEKSEIFDDQFSVERPDGSNFTLKIRSTKLEDSAMYFCASSEWGWPKLAKNIQYFGAGTRLSVL.

This clonotype was counted at least ten times. J is TRBJ1-5 and V is TRBV7-2; TRBD1 agrees at 10 bases. This CDR3 has 15 amino acids. Germline trimming cut 1 base from V and 5 bases from J; bases unmatched to any gene: 2. Germline V gene lookup returns CDR1 SGHTA and CDR2 FQGNSA. CDR3 sequence reads: CASSLGQGADQPQHF. CDR3 DNA sequence: TGTGCCAGCAGCTTAGGACAGGGGGCCGATCAGCCCCAGCATTTT.